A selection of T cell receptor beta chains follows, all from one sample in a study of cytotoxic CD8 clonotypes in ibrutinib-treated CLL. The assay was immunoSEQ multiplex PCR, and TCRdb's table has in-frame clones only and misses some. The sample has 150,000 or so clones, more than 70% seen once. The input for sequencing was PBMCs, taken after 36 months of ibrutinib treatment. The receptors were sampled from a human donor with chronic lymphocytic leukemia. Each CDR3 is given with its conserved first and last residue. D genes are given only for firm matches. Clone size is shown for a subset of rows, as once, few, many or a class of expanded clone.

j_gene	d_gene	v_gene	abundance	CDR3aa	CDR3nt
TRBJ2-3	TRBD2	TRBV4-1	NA	CASSQPEKRTSGSDTQYF	TGCGCCAGCAGCCAACCCGAAAAAAGGACTAGCGGGAGTGATACGCAGTATTTT
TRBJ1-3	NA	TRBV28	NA	CASSRTARRNTIYF	TGTGCCAGCAGTCGGACGGCCCGGCGAAACACCATATATTTT
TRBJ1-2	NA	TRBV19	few	CASSIQGNNYGYTF	TGTGCCAGTAGTATCCAGGGGAATAACTATGGCTACACCTTC
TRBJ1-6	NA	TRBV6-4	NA	CASSDSGNSPLHF	TGTGCCAGCAGTGATTCAGGGAATTCACCCCTCCACTTT
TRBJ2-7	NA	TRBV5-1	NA	CASSPDFYEQYF	TGCGCCAGCAGCCCCGACTTTTACGAGCAGTACTTC
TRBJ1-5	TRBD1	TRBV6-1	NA	CASRPQGALNQPQHF	TGTGCCAGCAGACCCCAGGGGGCCCTGAATCAGCCCCAGCATTTT
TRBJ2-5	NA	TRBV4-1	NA	CASSPDSYQETQYF	TGCGCCAGCAGCCCCGACTCCTACCAAGAGACCCAGTACTTC
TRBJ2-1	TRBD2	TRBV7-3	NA	CASSLTGPAAGGGNEQFF	TGTGCCAGCAGCTTAACGGGCCCCGCAGCGGGAGGAGGGAATGAGCAGTTCTTC
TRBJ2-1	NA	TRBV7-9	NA	CASSLAVGEQFF	TGTGCCAGCAGCTTAGCCGTCGGGGAGCAGTTCTTC
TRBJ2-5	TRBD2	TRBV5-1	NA	CASNPAGGTETQYF	TGCGCCAGCAACCCCGCGGGAGGTACAGAGACCCAGTACTTC
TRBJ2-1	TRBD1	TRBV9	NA	CASSGRDRETNEQFF	TGTGCCAGCAGCGGCCGGGACAGGGAAACCAATGAGCAGTTCTTC
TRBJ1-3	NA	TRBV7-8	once	CASSLVGGVSGNTIYF	TGTGCCAGCAGCTTAGTGGGTGGCGTCTCTGGAAACACCATATATTTT
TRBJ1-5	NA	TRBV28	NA	CASTPVLRGNQPQHF	TGTGCCAGCACCCCCGTATTGAGAGGCAATCAGCCCCAGCATTTT
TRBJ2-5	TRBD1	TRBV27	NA	CASNNHGTGWQETQYF	TGTGCCAGCAATAACCATGGGACAGGGTGGCAAGAGACCCAGTACTTC
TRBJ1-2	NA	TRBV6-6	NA	CASSLSHNYGYTF	TGTGCCAGCAGCCTCAGCCATAACTATGGCTACACCTTC
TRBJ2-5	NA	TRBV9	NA	CASSVAPQEQETQYF	TGTGCCAGCAGCGTAGCGCCGCAGGAACAAGAGACCCAGTACTTC
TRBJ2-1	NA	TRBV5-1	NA	CASSLGLAASYNEQFF	TGCGCCAGCAGCTTGGGACTGGCGGCCTCCTACAATGAGCAGTTCTTC
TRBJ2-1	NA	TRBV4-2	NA	CASSPGTWTAQLFF	TGTGCCAGCAGCCCGGGGACTTGGACAGCCCAGCTGTTCTTC
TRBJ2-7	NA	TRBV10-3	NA	CAIRRDLENVEQYF	TGTGCCATCAGGCGGGATCTAGAGAATGTGGAGCAGTACTTC
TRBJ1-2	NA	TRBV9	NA	CASTPRGRDSFGYTF	TGTGCCAGCACCCCTCGGGGCAGGGACTCGTTTGGCTACACCTTC
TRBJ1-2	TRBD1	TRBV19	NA	CASRTGGHGYTF	TGTGCCAGTAGGACAGGGGGTCATGGCTACACCTTC
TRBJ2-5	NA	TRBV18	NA	CASSASQETQYF	TGTGCCAGCTCAGCCTCTCAAGAGACCCAGTACTTC
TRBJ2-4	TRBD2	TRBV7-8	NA	CANSRLAGGGVAKNIQYF	TGTGCCAACAGCCGACTAGCGGGAGGAGGCGTAGCCAAAAACATTCAGTACTTC
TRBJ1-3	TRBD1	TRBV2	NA	CASSFDRGGNTIYF	TGTGCCAGCAGCTTCGACAGGGGTGGAAACACCATATATTTT
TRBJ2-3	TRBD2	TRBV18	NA	CASSLSGGPDTQYF	TGTGCCAGCTCACTCTCGGGGGGACCCGATACGCAGTATTTT
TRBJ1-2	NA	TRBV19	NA	CASGRGSNYGYTF	TGTGCCAGTGGTCGGGGCTCCAACTATGGCTACACCTTC
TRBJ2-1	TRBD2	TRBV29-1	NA	CSVGGLANNEQFF	TGCAGCGTGGGGGGACTAGCGAACAATGAGCAGTTCTTC
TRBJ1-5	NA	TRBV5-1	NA	CASSLGGYGNQPQHF	TGCGCCAGCAGCTTGGGGGGCTATGGCAATCAGCCCCAGCATTTT
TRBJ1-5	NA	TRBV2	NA	CASSRTRGTNQPQHF	TGTGCCAGCAGTAGGACGAGGGGAACAAATCAGCCCCAGCATTTT
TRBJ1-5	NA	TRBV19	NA	CASSWSGARSNQPQHF	TGTGCCAGTAGTTGGTCGGGAGCACGGAGCAATCAGCCCCAGCATTTT
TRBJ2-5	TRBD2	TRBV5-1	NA	CASRPGLAGETQYF	TGCGCCAGCAGACCTGGACTAGCGGGAGAGACCCAGTACTTC
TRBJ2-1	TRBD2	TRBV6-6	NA	CASSGGPRGEQFF	TGTGCCTCCAGCGGGGGGCCGCGGGGTGAGCAGTTCTTC
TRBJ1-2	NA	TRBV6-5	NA	CASSHTGIGGYTF	TGTGCCAGCAGCCACACGGGGATCGGTGGCTACACCTTC
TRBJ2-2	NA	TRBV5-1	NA	CASSLAQAGGELFF	TGCGCCAGCAGCTTGGCCCAGGCGGGCGGGGAGCTGTTTTTT
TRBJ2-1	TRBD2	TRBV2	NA	CASRGTGTSGSRIYNEQFF	TGTGCCAGCAGAGGGACCGGGACTAGCGGGAGCCGGATCTACAATGAGCAGTTCTTC
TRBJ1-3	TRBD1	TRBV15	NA	CATSIPGGDTIYF	TGTGCCACCAGCATCCCAGGGGGTGACACCATATATTTT
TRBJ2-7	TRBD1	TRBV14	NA	CASSQLGVRDSYYEQYF	TGTGCCAGCAGCCAATTGGGGGTCCGGGACAGTTACTACGAGCAGTACTTC
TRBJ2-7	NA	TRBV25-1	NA	CASSSIGPGTSYEQYF	TGTGCCAGCAGTTCCATCGGACCGGGGACCTCCTACGAGCAGTACTTC